The source of this T cell receptor beta chain is a study of beta chain features in type 1 diabetes. Findings and limits, study-wide: Shorter TCRB CDR3s, moderately but significantly so, marked every one of the four CD4+ subsets in Type 1 diabetes patients.

V was pared by 5 bases and J by 4 bases, with 3 bases between. CDR1 is MDHEN, CDR2 SYDVKM, per germline. The CDR3 extends over 12 amino acids. Sequencing targeted expressed TCRB transcripts, as all isolated RNA had been reverse transcribed. Method: immunoSEQ multiplex PCR; TCRdb's copy keeps in-frame clones and lacks some. In the table there are over 650,000 clones, about 14% of which are singletons. This clone was recorded a few times. The antigen remains unidentified. Sorting gave populations that all exceeded 95% purity. The chain joins TRBV28 to TRBJ1-6; D is ambiguous. This clonotype was sampled from a man between 18 and 35 years old with type 1 diabetes. Sequenced sample: naive CD4+ T cells from blood. CDR3 loop: CASSPYNSPLHF. For the CDR3, the DNA is TGTGCCAGCAGTCCTTATAATTCACCCCTCCACTTT.